This TCR beta chain was observed in a study of cytomegalovirus exposure and HLA in healthy donors. Study in general: Among the roughly 370 genotyped donors, 70% to 90% were placed in the Caucasian-associated ancestry cluster.

General study findings and limits: Researchers catalogued under 200 TCR beta chains as cytomegalovirus-associated. An assumption of roughly uniform sequencing depth across donors underlay the presence/absence analyses.

The CDR3 is made up of 13 amino acids. Germline V gives CDR1 KGHSH, CDR2 LQKENI. V lost 3 bases to trimming and J lost 10 bases, with 12 bases between them. Comment on this clone: The antigen remains unidentified.

The PCR was carried out with 60 Vbeta primers and 13 Jbeta primers. TCRdb's copy holds only in-frame clones and misses some; the assay was immunoSEQ multiplex PCR. The sample carries roughly 200,000 clones, approximately 82% recorded once. J is TRBJ1-4 and V is TRBV18; D is uncertain. This TCR came from a woman aged 40 to 50 in good health and CMV-seronegative. Sequencing used PBMCs. The CDR3 bases are TGTGCCAGCTCACCCGGGGTATCCGGAAAACTGTTTTTT. Translation gives CASSPGVSGKLFF.